Listed here is a single T cell receptor (beta chain). The data were obtained in a study of blood T cell repertoires in COVID-19. Assay used: immunoSEQ multiplex PCR; TCRdb lists only in-frame clones, some missing. Of about 34,000 clones in the sample, about nine tenths were seen once. The CDR3 spans 16 residues. V was pared by 0 bases and J by 2 bases, with 14 bases between. Germline V gene data show CDR1 as MGHRA and CDR2 as YSYEKL. This rearrangement joins TRBV4-1 to TRBJ2-7, with a possible D match to TRBD1 (6 bases). What was sequenced was peripheral blood. The TCR comes from an older man with acute or convalescent COVID-19. The CDR3 loop is CASSQEVGRGAYEQYF. CDR3 sequence (DNA): TGCGCCAGCAGCCAAGAAGTCGGCAGGGGAGCCTACGAGCAGTACTTC.